This T cell receptor beta chain was documented in a study of shared clonotypes between healthy human individuals. From germline, CDR1 is KGHSH and CDR2 LQKENI. Germline trimming cut 3 bases from V and 7 bases from J; bases unmatched to any gene: 14. This CDR3 has 16 amino acids. Data came from immunoSEQ multiplex PCR; TCRdb stores just in-frame clones and leaves some out. This repertoire shows about 670,000 clones, 60% to 80% found once; its top ten account for around 2%. Sequenced input: memory CD4+ T cells sorted from blood. Subset of the sample: CD45RA-negative fraction. This rearrangement joins TRBV18 to TRBJ2-7, with 8 bases aligning to TRBD1. This TCR was sampled from a young woman in good health. In nucleotides, the CDR3 is TGTGCCAGCTCACCGGGGGGCGGACAGGGTCCCTCGGAGCAGTACTTC. Translation gives CASSPGGGQGPSEQYF.